The entry that follows covers one T cell receptor beta chain sequence. This entry is derived from a study of blood T cell repertoires in COVID-19. The CDR3 has 17 residues. Germline assignment: CDR1 LGHDT and CDR2 YNNKEL (reference sequence). With 4 bases clipped from V and 0 bases from J, the junction kept 8 bases outside the gene matches. The table came from immunoSEQ multiplex PCR; TCRdb's copy has only in-frame clones and leaves some out. The sample lists around 100,000 clones; about 83% were seen once. Input material: peripheral blood. The chain uses TRBV3-1 (or the pseudogene TRBV3-2) and TRBJ2-3; 9 bases are a match to TRBD2. The source is a human donor in a cohort sampled during active COVID-19. The CDR3, as DNA: TGTGCCAGCAGCCGTCGATCCGGGACTAGCAGCACAGATACGCAGTATTTT. This sequence encodes CASSRRSGTSSTDTQYF.